The clone carrying this T cell receptor (beta chain) was seen only a few times. The antigen is not known. Cells sorted as Tregs were CD4+, CD25+ and CD127-/low. Overall study results and limits: In terms of TCR gene usage, tumor memory CD4+ T cells clustered together with blood and lymph node memory CD4+ cells, as well as with lymph node naive CD4+ cells.

TCRdb analysed the 5' RACE reads with MiXCR anew, one entry per CDR3 protein. Of tens of thousands of distinct CDR3 sequences in the sample, 20% to 25% were seen once. Germline V gives CDR1 MNHEY, CDR2 SMNVEV (reference sequence). The CDR3 sequence is 14 residues long. V was pared by 5 bases and J by 3 bases, with 3 bases of the junction left unmatched. This clonotype was obtained from a female donor with breast cancer. This chain connects TRBV27 to TRBJ2-1, with TRBD2 matching 8 bases. The specimen sequenced was Tregs sorted from blood. For the CDR3, the DNA is TGTGCCAGCAGTCCCGGGACTAGCTACAATGAGCAGTTCTTC. Translating it yields CASSPGTSYNEQFF.